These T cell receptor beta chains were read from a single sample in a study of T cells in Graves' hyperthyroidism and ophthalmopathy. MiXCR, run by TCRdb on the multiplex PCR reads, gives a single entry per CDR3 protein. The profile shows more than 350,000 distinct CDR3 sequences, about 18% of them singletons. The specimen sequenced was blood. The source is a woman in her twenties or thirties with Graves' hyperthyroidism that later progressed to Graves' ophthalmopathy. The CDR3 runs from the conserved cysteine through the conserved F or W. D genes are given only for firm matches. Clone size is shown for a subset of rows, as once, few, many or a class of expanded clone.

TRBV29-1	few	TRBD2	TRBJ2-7	CSVEERETSTEYEQYF	TGCAGCGTTGAAGAAAGAGAGACTAGCACAGAATACGAGCAGTACTTC
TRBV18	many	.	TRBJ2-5	CASSGPLTETQYF	TGTGCCAGCTCGGGACCACTAACGGAGACCCAGTACTTC
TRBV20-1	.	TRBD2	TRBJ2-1	CSARTSGADEQFF	TGCAGTGCTCGGACTAGCGGGGCGGATGAGCAGTTCTTC
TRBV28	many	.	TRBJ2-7	CASSRLSAGSSYEQYF	TGTGCCAGCAGCCGATTATCGGCGGGCAGCTCCTACGAGCAGTACTTC
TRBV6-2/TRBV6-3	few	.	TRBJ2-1	CASLSELAYTEQFF	TGTGCCAGCTTATCAGAACTCGCGTATACTGAGCAGTTCTTC
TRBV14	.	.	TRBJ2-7	CASSPEDPYEQYF	TGTGCCAGCAGCCCCGAAGATCCCTACGAGCAGTACTTC
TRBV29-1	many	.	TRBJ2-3	CSVEAEKSTDTQYF	TGCAGCGTTGAAGCTGAGAAGAGCACAGATACGCAGTATTTT
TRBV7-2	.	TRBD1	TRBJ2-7	CASSFPPGGSSYEQYF	TGTGCCAGCAGCTTCCCCCCAGGGGGAAGCTCCTACGAGCAGTACTTC
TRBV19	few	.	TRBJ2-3	CATVEDPRLAADTQYF	TGTGCCACCGTGGAGGACCCTCGATTGGCCGCAGATACGCAGTATTTT
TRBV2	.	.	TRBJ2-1	CASSVDRSSYNEQFF	TGTGCCAGCAGTGTAGACAGGAGCTCCTACAATGAGCAGTTCTTC
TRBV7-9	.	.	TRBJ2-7	CASSASPGGDYEQYF	TGTGCCAGCAGCGCCAGTCCAGGGGGGGACTACGAGCAGTACTTC
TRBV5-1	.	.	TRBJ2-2	CASSRTVIDTGELFF	TGCGCCAGCAGCCGAACAGTTATCGACACCGGGGAGCTGTTTTTT
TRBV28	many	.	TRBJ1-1	CASGPATGNTEAFF	TGTGCCAGCGGTCCTGCGACAGGGAACACTGAAGCTTTCTTT
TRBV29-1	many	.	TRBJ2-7	CSVVPDYSYEQYF	TGCAGCGTTGTGCCGGACTACTCCTACGAGCAGTACTTC
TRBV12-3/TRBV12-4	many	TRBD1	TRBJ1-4	CASSRTGANEKLFF	TGTGCCAGCAGCCGGACAGGGGCGAATGAAAAACTGTTTTTT
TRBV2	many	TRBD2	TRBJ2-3	CASSVRLAGPTDTQYF	TGTGCCAGCAGTGTGCGTCTAGCGGGACCAACAGATACGCAGTATTTT
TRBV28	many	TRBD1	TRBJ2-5	CASSGTGMLQETQYF	TGTGCCAGCAGCGGGACAGGGATGCTTCAAGAGACCCAGTACTTC
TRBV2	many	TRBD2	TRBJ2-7	CASSEGVAGNSYEQYF	TGTGCCAGCAGTGAGGGGGTAGCGGGCAACTCCTACGAGCAGTACTTC
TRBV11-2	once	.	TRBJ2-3	CASSSYRGSGSTDTQYF	TGTGCCAGCAGCTCCTATAGAGGAAGCGGGAGCACAGATACGCAGTATTTT
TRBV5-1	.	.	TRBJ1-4	CASTLNPGNEKLFF	TGCGCCAGCACCCTCAACCCGGGGAATGAAAAACTGTTTTTT
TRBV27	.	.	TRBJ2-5	CASSLSPRVGETQYF	TGTGCCAGCAGTTTATCGCCCAGGGTGGGGGAGACCCAGTACTTC
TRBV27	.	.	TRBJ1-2	CASKRANYGYTF	TGTGCCAGCAAGAGGGCTAACTATGGCTACACCTTC
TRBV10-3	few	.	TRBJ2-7	CAISVQGGGSYEQYF	TGTGCCATCAGTGTACAGGGCGGGGGTAGCTACGAGCAGTACTTC
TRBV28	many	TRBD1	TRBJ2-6	CASSQRDRASLSGANVLTF	TGTGCCAGCAGCCAACGGGACAGAGCGTCTCTCTCTGGGGCCAACGTCCTGACTTTC
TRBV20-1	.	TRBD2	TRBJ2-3	CSARDLEAGDIRTTDTQYF	TGCAGTGCTAGAGATCTCGAAGCGGGGGATATTAGAACCACAGATACGCAGTATTTT
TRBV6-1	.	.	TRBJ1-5	CASSPGWFGQPQHF	TGTGCCAGCAGCCCGGGATGGTTCGGCCAGCCCCAGCATTTT
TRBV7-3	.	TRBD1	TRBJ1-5	CASSSPCASGQGNNQPQHF	TGTGCCAGCAGCTCCCCTTGCGCCTCGGGACAGGGAAACAATCAGCCCCAGCATTTT
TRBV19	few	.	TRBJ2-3	CASSIRGTAPTDTQYF	TGTGCCAGTAGTATCCGGGGGACAGCTCCCACAGATACGCAGTATTTT
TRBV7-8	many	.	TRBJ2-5	CASSLVAGEETQYF	TGTGCCAGCAGCTTAGTGGCCGGGGAGGAGACCCAGTACTTC
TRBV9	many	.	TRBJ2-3	CASSVAEGTDTQYF	TGTGCCAGCAGCGTAGCGGAGGGCACAGATACGCAGTATTTT
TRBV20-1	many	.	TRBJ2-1	CSVPTGPNEQFF	TGCAGTGTCCCAACAGGGCCCAATGAGCAGTTCTTC
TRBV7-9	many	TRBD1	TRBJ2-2	CASSAGTGTGELFF	TGCGCCAGCAGCGCCGGGACAGGTACCGGGGAGCTGTTTTTT
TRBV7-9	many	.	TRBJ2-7	CASSLETYEQYF	TGTGCCAGCAGCTTAGAAACCTACGAGCAGTACTTC
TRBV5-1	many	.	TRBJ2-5	CASSLGAETAGETQYF	TGCGCCAGCAGCTTGGGTGCGGAAACGGCGGGAGAGACCCAGTACTTC
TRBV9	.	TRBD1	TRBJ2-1	CASSVGQGQYEQFF	TGTGCCAGCAGCGTAGGACAGGGGCAGTATGAGCAGTTCTTC
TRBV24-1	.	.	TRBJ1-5	CATGGGSNQPQHF	TGTGCCACGGGTGGCGGTAGCAATCAGCCCCAGCATTTT
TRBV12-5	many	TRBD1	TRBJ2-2	CASGLVRGQGNTGELFF	TGTGCTAGTGGTTTGGTAAGGGGACAGGGGAACACCGGGGAGCTGTTTTTT
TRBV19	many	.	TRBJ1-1	CASSNFRVGTEAFF	TGTGCCAGTAGTAACTTCAGGGTGGGAACTGAAGCTTTCTTT
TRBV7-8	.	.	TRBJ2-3	CASSLASGETDTQYF	TGTGCCAGCAGCTTAGCGTCGGGTGAGACAGATACGCAGTATTTT
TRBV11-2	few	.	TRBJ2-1	CASEPGHYNEQFF	TGTGCCAGCGAGCCGGGACACTACAATGAGCAGTTCTTC
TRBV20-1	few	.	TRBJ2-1	CSARDQTGTYNEQFF	TGCAGTGCTAGAGATCAGACCGGAACCTACAATGAGCAGTTCTTC
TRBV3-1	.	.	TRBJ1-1	CASSLSQQGLAFF	TGTGCCAGCAGCCTAAGCCAACAGGGCTTGGCTTTCTTT
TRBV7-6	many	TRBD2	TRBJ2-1	CASSLGGGRAQVEFF	TGTGCCAGCAGCTTAGGGGGCGGGAGGGCGCAAGTTGAGTTCTTC
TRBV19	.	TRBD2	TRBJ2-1	CASSPVSGGAYNEQFF	TGTGCCAGTAGCCCCGTTAGCGGGGGGGCATACAATGAGCAGTTCTTC
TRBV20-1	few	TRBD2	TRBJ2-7	CSARKRLAHEQYF	TGCAGTGCTAGAAAAAGACTAGCCCACGAGCAGTACTTC
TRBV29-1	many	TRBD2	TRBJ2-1	CSVEFDTREGPEQFF	TGCAGCGTTGAATTCGACACCCGGGAGGGCCCGGAGCAGTTCTTC
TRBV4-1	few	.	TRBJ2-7	CASSQEPAADEQYF	TGCGCCAGCAGCCAAGAACCAGCGGCGGACGAGCAGTACTTC
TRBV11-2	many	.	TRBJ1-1	CASSGGWDEAFF	TGTGCCAGCAGCGGGGGATGGGATGAAGCTTTCTTT